This TCR beta chain appears in the sequencing data of a study of blood T cell repertoires in COVID-19. Overall study context: In each case, the material was cDNA or gDNA derived from T cells, B-cell-depleted T cells, or PBMCs.

The ends lost 6 bases at V and 7 bases at J; junction bases unmatched: 5. Germline V gene lookup returns CDR1 MNHEY and CDR2 SVGAGI. The length of the CDR3 is 14 residues. Per the original data handling: Reference gene primer amplification in the assay estimated nucleated cell counts. Some clones are missing from TCRdb's copy, which holds only in-frame ones; the method was immunoSEQ multiplex PCR. From that table come the V and J calls and clone size; the DNA was used to work out D and trimming. The sample gives under 550,000 clones, approximately 90% of which show up once; more than 0.7% is in the top ten.

The TCR comes from a man in his late teens or twenties with COVID-19, enrolled during active disease. Input material: peripheral blood. The rearrangement uses TRBV6-5 and TRBJ1-3; 11 nucleotides align to TRBD1. For the CDR3, the DNA is TGTGCCAGCAGCCATGGACAGGGGGCGAACACCATATATTTT. This translates into CASSHGQGANTIYF.